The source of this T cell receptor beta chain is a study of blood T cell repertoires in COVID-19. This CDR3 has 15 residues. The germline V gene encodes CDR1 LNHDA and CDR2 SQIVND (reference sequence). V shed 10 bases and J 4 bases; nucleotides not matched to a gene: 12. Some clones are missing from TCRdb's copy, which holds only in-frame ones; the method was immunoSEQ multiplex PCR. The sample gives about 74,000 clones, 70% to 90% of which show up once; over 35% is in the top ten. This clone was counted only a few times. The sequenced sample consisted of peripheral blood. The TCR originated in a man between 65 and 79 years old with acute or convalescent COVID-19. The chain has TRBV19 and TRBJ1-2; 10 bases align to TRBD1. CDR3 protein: CATTETGQGTYGYTF. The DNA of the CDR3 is TGTGCCACAACAGAGACGGGACAGGGGACCTATGGCTACACCTTC. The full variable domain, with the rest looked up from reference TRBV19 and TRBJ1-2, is DGGITQSPKYLFRKEGQNVTLSCEQNLNHDAMYWYRQDPGQGLRLIYYSQIVNDFQKGDIAEGYSVSREKKESFPLTVTSAQKNPTAFYLCATTETGQGTYGYTFGSGTRLTVV.